This T cell receptor beta chain originates from a study of response to subunit inactivated influenza vaccine. Study-level points and caveats: The authors put forward the suggestion that each seasonal influenza vaccination may bring in only a limited number of new T cells.

This clonotype has a count of ten or more. Its matching antigen is unknown. TCRdb reprocessed the RT-PCR reads with MiXCR, giving one entry per CDR3 protein. The sample has fewer than 750,000 distinct CDR3 sequences; roughly 15% are singletons. V shed 3 bases and J 0 bases; nucleotides not matched to a gene: 6. From germline, CDR1 is ENHRY and CDR2 SYGVKD. This CDR3 is 16 amino acids long. The rearrangement joins TRBV10-3 to TRBJ2-7; TRBD2 matches 9 bases. The sequencing used PBMCs from blood, collected 11 to 12 days after vaccination. The receptor comes from a man aged 50 to 59 who received an inactivated influenza vaccine. CDR3 residues: CAISDFSGGPSYEQYF. The CDR3 DNA follows: TGTGCCATCAGTGATTTTAGCGGGGGCCCCTCCTACGAGCAGTACTTC.